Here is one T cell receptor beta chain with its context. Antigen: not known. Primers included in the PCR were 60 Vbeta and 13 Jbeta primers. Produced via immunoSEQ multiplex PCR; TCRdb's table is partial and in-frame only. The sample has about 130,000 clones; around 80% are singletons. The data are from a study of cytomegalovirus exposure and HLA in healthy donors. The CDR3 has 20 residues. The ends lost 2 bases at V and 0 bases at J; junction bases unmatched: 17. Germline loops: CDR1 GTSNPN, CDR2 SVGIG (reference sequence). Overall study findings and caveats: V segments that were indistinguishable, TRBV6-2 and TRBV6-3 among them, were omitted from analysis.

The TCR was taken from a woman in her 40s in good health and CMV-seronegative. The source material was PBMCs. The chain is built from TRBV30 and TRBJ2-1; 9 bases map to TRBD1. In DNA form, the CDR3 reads TGTGCCTGGAGTATCGGGACAGGGACCTGGGGGTTCGTCTCCTACAATGAGCAGTTCTTC. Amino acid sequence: CAWSIGTGTWGFVSYNEQFF.